This T cell receptor beta chain emerged from a study of blood T cell repertoires in COVID-19. Study summary: From the United States, Italy and Spain came samples of acute and convalescent COVID-19. PBMCs, B-cell-depleted T cells, or T cells provided the cDNA or gDNA that made up the material.

Per the study methods: Cell counts per sample came from amplifying reference gene primers. Clones were sequenced by immunoSEQ multiplex PCR, and TCRdb holds only the in-frame ones, with some missing. The DNA gave D and trimming, while V, J and clone size come from that table. This sample has about 110,000 clones, with roughly 79% found just once. CDR3 size: 15 residues. Germline V gene sequence: CDR1 SGHDT, CDR2 YYEEEE. Trimming removed 5 bases from V and 1 base from J; junction bases left unmatched: 7. The receptor was isolated from a woman aged 80 or over with active or convalescent COVID-19. V and J are TRBV5-6 and TRBJ2-5; 8 nucleotides agree with TRBD1. Source material: peripheral blood. As DNA, the CDR3 is TGTGCCAGCAGAGCAACAGGGGGAATCCAAGAGACCCAGTACTTC. This codes for CASRATGGIQETQYF.